These T cell receptor beta chains were read from a single sample in a study of blood T cell repertoires in COVID-19. Libraries were prepared by immunoSEQ multiplex PCR; TCRdb keeps only in-frame clonotypes and omits some of them. This repertoire shows about 100,000 clones, 88% found once; its top ten account for roughly 5%. The sequencing sample was made of peripheral blood. These receptors came from a human donor in a cohort sampled during active COVID-19. The CDR3 runs from the conserved cysteine through the conserved F or W. Fields, in order: V gene, J gene, D gene, clone size, CDR3 DNA, CDR3 protein. A D gene is named only where the DNA matches it firmly. Some rows have no size entry. The others give once, few or many, or a class for an expanded clone.

v_call: TRBV12-3/TRBV12-4
j_call: TRBJ1-1
d_call: TRBD1
clone_size: .
cdr3_nt: TGTGCCAGCAGTAGGGACAGGGCCACTGAAGCTTTCTTT
cdr3_aa: CASSRDRATEAFF

v_call: TRBV6-5
j_call: TRBJ1-1
d_call: .
clone_size: once
cdr3_nt: TGTGCCAGCAGGGGGGGTTCCACTGAAGCTTTCTTT
cdr3_aa: CASRGGSTEAFF

v_call: TRBV18
j_call: TRBJ2-5
d_call: TRBD1
clone_size: .
cdr3_nt: TGTGCCAGCTCACCAGACAGGGGGCAAGAGACCCAGTACTTC
cdr3_aa: CASSPDRGQETQYF

v_call: TRBV7-2
j_call: TRBJ1-5
d_call: .
clone_size: .
cdr3_nt: TGTGCCAGCAGCGCCCAGATCAATCAGCCCCAGCATTTT
cdr3_aa: CASSAQINQPQHF

v_call: TRBV19
j_call: TRBJ1-5
d_call: .
clone_size: .
cdr3_nt: TGTGCCAGTAGTATTTACCAGGGGTATCAGCCCCAGCATTTT
cdr3_aa: CASSIYQGYQPQHF

v_call: TRBV7-2
j_call: TRBJ1-1
d_call: .
clone_size: .
cdr3_nt: TGTGCCAGCAGCTTAGTGGGGGCCATGAACACTGAAGCTTTCTTT
cdr3_aa: CASSLVGAMNTEAFF

v_call: TRBV4-1
j_call: TRBJ1-4
d_call: TRBD1
clone_size: .
cdr3_nt: TGCGCCAGCAGCCACCCTTTCCGGGACAGGGATGAAAAACTGTTTTTT
cdr3_aa: CASSHPFRDRDEKLFF

v_call: TRBV19
j_call: TRBJ2-3
d_call: TRBD2
clone_size: .
cdr3_nt: TGTGCCAGTAGTACCCAGCGGGAGGCACAGTATTTT
cdr3_aa: CASSTQREAQYF

v_call: TRBV6-5
j_call: TRBJ2-6
d_call: .
clone_size: .
cdr3_nt: TGTGCCAGTCGGAGGGCTGGGGCCAACGTCCTGACTTTC
cdr3_aa: CASRRAGANVLTF

v_call: TRBV5-1
j_call: TRBJ2-1
d_call: TRBD1
clone_size: .
cdr3_nt: TGCGCCAGCAGTGACGGGACAGGGAGTTCGGATGAGCAGTTCTTC
cdr3_aa: CASSDGTGSSDEQFF

v_call: TRBV15
j_call: TRBJ2-3
d_call: TRBD1
clone_size: .
cdr3_nt: TGTGCCACCAGCAGAGGTCCCGGGACAGGGGCAGATACGCAGTATTTT
cdr3_aa: CATSRGPGTGADTQYF

v_call: TRBV30
j_call: TRBJ2-2
d_call: .
clone_size: .
cdr3_nt: TGTGCCTGGAGTGTACGGAGGACCGGGGAGCTGTTTTTT
cdr3_aa: CAWSVRRTGELFF

v_call: TRBV6-2/TRBV6-3
j_call: TRBJ1-6
d_call: .
clone_size: once
cdr3_nt: TGTGCCAGCAGTTACTCCAGGGACATTCCAGCCCTCCACTTT
cdr3_aa: CASSYSRDIPALHF

v_call: TRBV4-1
j_call: TRBJ2-3
d_call: TRBD2
clone_size: once
cdr3_nt: TGCGCCAGCAGTCTAGCGGGAACTAGCACAGATACGCAGTATTTT
cdr3_aa: CASSLAGTSTDTQYF

v_call: TRBV19
j_call: TRBJ2-5
d_call: TRBD2
clone_size: few
cdr3_nt: TGTGCCAGTAAGGCAACCGCTCGACTAGCGGGAGGAGAGACCCAGTACTTC
cdr3_aa: CASKATARLAGGETQYF

v_call: TRBV7-2
j_call: TRBJ2-1
d_call: TRBD2
clone_size: .
cdr3_nt: TGTGCCAGCAGCTTAGCGATACTAGCGCGAACCTACAATGAGCAGTTCTTC
cdr3_aa: CASSLAILARTYNEQFF

v_call: TRBV5-1
j_call: TRBJ2-5
d_call: .
clone_size: .
cdr3_nt: TGCGCCAGCAGCTTGGCGGTGGGGGGCCAAGAGACCCAGTACTTC
cdr3_aa: CASSLAVGGQETQYF

v_call: TRBV6-5
j_call: TRBJ2-7
d_call: .
clone_size: .
cdr3_nt: TGTGCCAGCAGTTACTCCGGGGGCGAGCAGTACTTC
cdr3_aa: CASSYSGGEQYF

v_call: TRBV7-9
j_call: TRBJ2-3
d_call: .
clone_size: few
cdr3_nt: TGTGCCAGCAGCCCTAGGGGCGGCACCACAGATACGCAGTATTTT
cdr3_aa: CASSPRGGTTDTQYF

v_call: TRBV11-2
j_call: TRBJ2-7
d_call: .
clone_size: .
cdr3_nt: TGTGCCAGCAGCTCTGAGGACTGGGGCTACGAGCAGTACTTC
cdr3_aa: CASSSEDWGYEQYF

v_call: TRBV27
j_call: TRBJ2-7
d_call: TRBD1
clone_size: .
cdr3_nt: TGTGCCAGCAGTTTGGGCAGGGGGTACGAGCAGTACTTC
cdr3_aa: CASSLGRGYEQYF

v_call: TRBV4-2
j_call: TRBJ2-7
d_call: TRBD1
clone_size: .
cdr3_nt: TGTGCCAGCAGCCAGGCGGGACAGGGAGGCGACGAGCAGTACTTC
cdr3_aa: CASSQAGQGGDEQYF

v_call: TRBV6-5
j_call: TRBJ1-2
d_call: .
clone_size: .
cdr3_nt: TGTGCCAGCAGCGTTGTGGACAGCTTCTATGGCTACACCTTC
cdr3_aa: CASSVVDSFYGYTF

v_call: TRBV23-1
j_call: TRBJ1-1
d_call: .
clone_size: .
cdr3_nt: TGCGCCAGCAGTCAATCGTCAGAGAACACTGAAGCTTTCTTT
cdr3_aa: CASSQSSENTEAFF

v_call: TRBV6-5
j_call: TRBJ2-7
d_call: TRBD2
clone_size: .
cdr3_nt: TGTGCCAGCAGCAGAGCGGGAGGCTACGAGCAGTACTTC
cdr3_aa: CASSRAGGYEQYF

v_call: TRBV6-2/TRBV6-3
j_call: TRBJ1-1
d_call: .
clone_size: .
cdr3_nt: TGTGCCAGCAGTCGGGGAGAGCTTGGAGCTTTCTTT
cdr3_aa: CASSRGELGAFF

v_call: TRBV18
j_call: TRBJ2-7
d_call: .
clone_size: .
cdr3_nt: TGTGCCAGCTCACGGCAGCTGATGGATGTGGGGAGCGAGCAGTACTTC
cdr3_aa: CASSRQLMDVGSEQYF

v_call: TRBV28
j_call: TRBJ2-6
d_call: .
clone_size: .
cdr3_nt: TGTGCCACCAACGGCGTAGGAGTCTCTAGGGCCAACGTCCTGACTTTC
cdr3_aa: CATNGVGVSRANVLTF

v_call: TRBV28
j_call: TRBJ2-3
d_call: TRBD1
clone_size: .
cdr3_nt: TGTGCCAGCAGTTTCGGGCAGGGGGCCCACATCCAGCGCACAGATACGCAGTATTTT
cdr3_aa: CASSFGQGAHIQRTDTQYF

v_call: TRBV6-2/TRBV6-3
j_call: TRBJ2-2
d_call: TRBD2
clone_size: .
cdr3_nt: TGTGCCAGCAGCCAGACTAGCGGGATTGGCTCCGGGGAGCTGTTTTTT
cdr3_aa: CASSQTSGIGSGELFF

v_call: TRBV20-1
j_call: TRBJ1-1
d_call: .
clone_size: .
cdr3_nt: TGCAGTGCTAGAGTTGCAGGAGAAGCTTTCTTT
cdr3_aa: CSARVAGEAFF

v_call: TRBV7-9
j_call: TRBJ2-1
d_call: TRBD1
clone_size: .
cdr3_nt: TGTGCCACCCTCGATTCAACAGGGGGCCCGTACAATGAGCAGTTCTTC
cdr3_aa: CATLDSTGGPYNEQFF

v_call: TRBV3-1/TRBV3-2
j_call: TRBJ1-1
d_call: .
clone_size: .
cdr3_nt: TGTGCCAGCAGCCAAGATTCAGGATCGAACACTGAAGCTTTCTTT
cdr3_aa: CASSQDSGSNTEAFF

v_call: TRBV27
j_call: TRBJ1-5
d_call: .
clone_size: few
cdr3_nt: TGTGCCAGCAGTTTCGGTACTAATAGCAATCAGCCCCAGCATTTT
cdr3_aa: CASSFGTNSNQPQHF

v_call: TRBV27
j_call: TRBJ1-1
d_call: TRBD1
clone_size: .
cdr3_nt: TGTGCCAGCAAAAGGGACAGGGTATCCACTGAAGCTTTCTTT
cdr3_aa: CASKRDRVSTEAFF

v_call: TRBV6-2/TRBV6-3
j_call: TRBJ2-1
d_call: .
clone_size: once
cdr3_nt: TGTGCCAGCAGTTATCTTCTAGGCTCCTACAATGAGCAGTTCTTC
cdr3_aa: CASSYLLGSYNEQFF

v_call: TRBV7-2
j_call: TRBJ1-2
d_call: .
clone_size: .
cdr3_nt: TGTGCCAGCAGCTTAGAGGACAGACCTAACTATGGCTACACCTTC
cdr3_aa: CASSLEDRPNYGYTF

v_call: TRBV5-1
j_call: TRBJ2-2
d_call: .
clone_size: .
cdr3_nt: TGCGCCAGCTCTAAGAGGGTCGTCAACACCGGGGAGCTGTTTTTT
cdr3_aa: CASSKRVVNTGELFF

v_call: TRBV4-1
j_call: TRBJ2-7
d_call: .
clone_size: .
cdr3_nt: TGCGCCAGCAGCCAAGGAGCGGTCCCCGCCTACGAGCAGTACTTC
cdr3_aa: CASSQGAVPAYEQYF

v_call: TRBV2
j_call: TRBJ1-5
d_call: .
clone_size: .
cdr3_nt: TGTGCCAGCGGGGGGGAGGCAAGTCAGCCCCAGCATTTT
cdr3_aa: CASGGEASQPQHF

v_call: TRBV11-2
j_call: TRBJ1-1
d_call: .
clone_size: .
cdr3_nt: TGTGCCAGCAGCTTAACCACAGGGTCCAACACTGAAGCTTTCTTT
cdr3_aa: CASSLTTGSNTEAFF

v_call: TRBV30
j_call: TRBJ2-7
d_call: TRBD2
clone_size: .
cdr3_nt: TGTGCCTGGAGGGGTAGCGGGAGAGGCCACGAGCAGTACTTC
cdr3_aa: CAWRGSGRGHEQYF

v_call: TRBV11-2
j_call: TRBJ2-3
d_call: .
clone_size: .
cdr3_nt: TGTGCCAGCAGCTTAGGCCTGGGGCCAGATACGCAGTATTTT
cdr3_aa: CASSLGLGPDTQYF

v_call: TRBV30
j_call: TRBJ1-1
d_call: .
clone_size: .
cdr3_nt: TGTGCCTGGACAGGTGTCAGGGGCACTGAAGCTTTCTTT
cdr3_aa: CAWTGVRGTEAFF

v_call: TRBV6-5
j_call: TRBJ1-6
d_call: TRBD1
clone_size: .
cdr3_nt: TGTGCCGTATCACAGGGGGCGGTACCACCCCTCCACTTT
cdr3_aa: CAVSQGAVPPLHF

v_call: TRBV5-1
j_call: TRBJ1-1
d_call: .
clone_size: .
cdr3_nt: TGCGCCAGCAGCTTGGTACGGGGAGGGACTGAAGCTTTCTTT
cdr3_aa: CASSLVRGGTEAFF